Shown below are 10 T cell receptor beta chains from a single sample sequenced in a study of response to subunit inactivated influenza vaccine. MiXCR, applied by TCRdb to the RT-PCR reads, yields one record per CDR3 protein. The table lists 500,000 or so distinct CDR3 sequences, roughly 9.8% of them singletons. The sequences come from PBMCs from blood, collected roughly 46 days after vaccination. The receptor set was obtained from a man between 45 and 60 years old who received an inactivated influenza vaccine.

This clonotype was counted only a few times. This chain connects TRBV7-9 to TRBJ2-4; a weak D match, TRBD1 (5 bases). Germline CDR1 is SEHNR and CDR2 is FQNEAQ (reference sequence). Deletions cut 4 bases from V and 9 bases from J, with 10 bases between. The CDR3 has 12 residues. In DNA form, the CDR3 reads TGTGCCAGCAGCTGGTACCAGGGCATTCAGTACTTC. Its protein is CASSWYQGIQYF.

The gene calls are TRBV6-2 or TRBV6-3 and TRBJ2-7, with 11 bases that match TRBD2. Losses at the gene ends were 6 bases for V and 2 bases for J; bases not matched to a gene: 6. CDR1 and CDR2 from the germline V gene are MNHEY and SVGEGT. This CDR3 is 15 amino acids long. The CDR3 coding sequence is TGTGCCAGCAGCACGGGACTAGCGGCTACCTACGAGCAGTACTTC. Translation gives CASSTGLAATYEQYF.

The J gene is TRBJ2-3, the V gene TRBV28; D gene ambiguous. The germline V gene has CDR1 MDHEN and CDR2 SYDVKM. The CDR3 is made up of 15 amino acids. Deletions cut 5 bases from V and 0 bases from J, with 12 bases between. CDR3 nucleotide sequence: TGTGCCAGCAGTCCCATTTATCCTAGCACAGATACGCAGTATTTT. As protein: CASSPIYPSTDTQYF.

The chain links TRBV6-2 or TRBV6-3 to TRBJ2-7; TRBD2 aligns across 11 bases. Unmatched junction bases numbered 19, after V lost 6 bases and J lost 0 bases. Per the germline V gene, CDR1 is MNHEY and CDR2 is SVGEGT. This CDR3 has 20 residues. This CDR3 is CASRGLGLGLAGASSYEQYF. CDR3 nucleotide sequence: TGTGCCAGCAGAGGATTGGGGCTAGGACTAGCGGGCGCGTCCTCCTACGAGCAGTACTTC.

At least ten counts were recorded for this clonotype. The CDR3 spells CSVAGADETQYF. CDR3 DNA sequence: TGCAGCGTTGCAGGGGCGGATGAGACCCAGTACTTC. The chain combines TRBV29-1 with TRBJ2-5; weak D call: TRBD1 (6 bases). Germline loops: CDR1 SQVTM, CDR2 ANQGSEA. V was pared by 4 bases and J by 5 bases, with 11 bases between. This CDR3 has 12 residues. Full variable domain (rest looked up from reference TRBV29-1 and TRBJ2-5): SAVISQKPSRDICQRGTSLTIQCQVDSQVTMMFWYRQQPGQSLTLIATANQGSEATYESGFVIDKFPISRPNLTFSTLTVSNMSPEDSSIYLCSVAGADETQYFGPGTRLLVL.

V gene TRBV7-9 combines with J gene TRBJ2-2; D is possibly TRBD2 (5 bases). The germline gives CDR1 SEHNR, CDR2 FQNEAQ (reference sequence). The V gene lost 4 bases and the J gene lost 7 bases, with 19 bases spanning the gap. The CDR3 loop spans 16 amino acids. The CDR3: CASSSRARAAIGELFF. The CDR3 bases are TGTGCCAGCAGCTCGAGAGCGAGGGCCGCGATCGGGGAGCTGTTTTTT.

The rearrangement links TRBV5-1 to TRBJ2-1; D remains ambiguous. The V end was cut by 4 bases, the J end by 8 bases, with 16 bases between. The CDR3 consists of 14 residues. CDR1 SGHRS and CDR2 YFSETQ come from the germline V gene. The CDR3: CASSTPPGVHEQFF. The CDR3 DNA reads as TGCGCCAGCAGCACCCCCCCCGGTGTTCATGAGCAGTTCTTC.

The table lists this clonotype with a few counts. The chain carries TRBV7-8 and TRBJ2-3; possibly TRBD2 for D (5 bases). The CDR3 loop spans 18 amino acids. Germline CDR1 reads SGHVS; CDR2 reads FQNEAQ. Trimming cost V 3 bases and J 2 bases, with 21 bases left between them. CDR3 DNA: TGTGCCAGCAGCTTTAGTGTTTGGGTAGCGAGGATCACAGATACGCAGTATTTT. Translation gives CASSFSVWVARITDTQYF.

This clonotype came up many times. The rearrangement uses TRBV5-1 and TRBJ1-1; D unclear. The length of the CDR3 is 13 residues. Germline V gene data show CDR1 as SGHRS and CDR2 as YFSETQ. V was shortened by 0 bases and J by 4 bases, with 7 bases between the two germline ends. DNA of the CDR3: TGCGCCAGCAGCTTGGTTACGAGCACTGAAGCTTTCTTT. Protein sequence: CASSLVTSTEAFF.

This clonotype was observed a few times. The chain couples TRBV6-5 to TRBJ1-6; no clear D. Trimming pared 0 bases from V and 7 bases from J, leaving 13 bases between. Looked up from germline, CDR1 is MNHEY and CDR2 is SVGAGI. CDR3 length: 16 amino acids. The DNA for the CDR3 is TGTGCCAGCAGTTACTCGAGGGCGGCCAAAAATTCACCCCTCCACTTT. This sequence encodes CASSYSRAAKNSPLHF.